This entry concerns a single TCR beta chain. The antigen is undetermined. These data come from a study of OX40 agonist ivuxolimab in advanced cancers. Study-wide background: People in dose escalation had one of these cancers: hepatocellular carcinoma, melanoma, renal cell or head and neck cancer. Points from the study as a whole: Individuals who were partial responders at 0.1-3.0 mg/kg had clonal expansion that ranked among the lowest. Circulating CD4+ and CD8+ T cells showed clonal expansion by week 6 at 0.1 to 3.0 mg/kg. CD4+ T cells averaged fewer expanded clones than CD8+ T cells.

V was trimmed by 6 bases and J by 1 base, leaving 12 bases between them. CDR1 is MNHEY and CDR2 is SMNVEV in the germline V gene (reference sequence). This CDR3 comprises 14 residues. Here immunoSEQ multiplex PCR was the method, and the copy in TCRdb shows in-frame clones only, minus some. The repertoire holds over 150,000 clones, with 85% to 95% as singletons. The input for sequencing was CD4+ or CD8+ T cells sorted from blood, taken in a trial of the OX40 agonist ivuxolimab. J is TRBJ1-1 and V is TRBV27, with unresolved D. The source of this sequence is an adult with an advanced solid tumor such as melanoma, head and neck, liver or kidney cancer. The CDR3 DNA reads as TGTGCCAGCAGAGTAAGAGCTCAGAACACTGAAGCTTTCTTT. This translates into CASRVRAQNTEAFF.